These 20 T cell receptor beta chains were sequenced from one sample in a study of healthy donors' naive CD4 and CD8 T cells. Each TCR library used around 0.5 ug of total RNA and a linear amplification protocol. TCRdb itself ran the reads through MiXCR, one entry per CDR3 protein. This sample has roughly 200,000 distinct CDR3 sequences, with about four fifths found just once. Sequencing used naive CD4+ and CD8+ T cells sorted from blood, pooled from several donors. Every receptor here comes from a pool of human donors in good health; the sample pools cells from several healthy donors.

The rearrangement joins TRBV28 to TRBJ1-2, with TRBD1 as a possible D gene (5 bases). Trimming pared 5 bases from V and 4 bases from J, leaving 14 bases between. There are 14 residues in the CDR3. CDR1 MDHEN and CDR2 SYDVKM come from the germline V gene. The CDR3, as DNA: TGTGCCAGCAGTCCCCCAGAGGGGACCTATGGCTACACCTTC. Translation: CASSPPEGTYGYTF.

This clonotype turned up a few times. V usage is TRBV29-1 and J usage is TRBJ1-2, with D unresolved. V was trimmed by 4 bases and J by 2 bases, leaving 8 bases between them. CDR1 is SQVTM, CDR2 ANQGSEA, per germline. The CDR3 loop spans 12 amino acids. The CDR3 protein is CSVGGGNYGYTF. Written as DNA, the CDR3 is TGCAGCGTTGGGGGAGGGAACTATGGCTACACCTTC. Drawing the rest from reference TRBV29-1 and TRBJ1-2, the complete variable domain is SAVISQKPSRDICQRGTSLTIQCQVDSQVTMMFWYRQQPGQSLTLIATANQGSEATYESGFVIDKFPISRPNLTFSTLTVSNMSPEDSSIYLCSVGGGNYGYTFGSGTRLTVV.

The V and J genes are TRBV27 and TRBJ2-7, with 11 nucleotides matching TRBD2. The CDR3 length is 15 residues. V lost 7 bases, J lost 0 bases, and 5 bases stayed unmatched. The germline V gene encodes CDR1 MNHEY and CDR2 SMNVEV (reference sequence). CDR3 bases: TGTGCCAGCATCGGGACTAGCGGAAGCTCCTACGAGCAGTACTTC. Amino acids: CASIGTSGSSYEQYF.

The CDR3 here is CASSQGDGSYEQYF. The CDR3 bases are TGTGCCAGCAGTCAGGGGGACGGATCCTACGAGCAGTACTTC. The rearrangement links TRBV12-3 or TRBV12-4 to TRBJ2-7; 7 nucleotides agree with TRBD1. J lost 1 base, V lost 5 bases, and 5 bases had no gene match. The CDR3 has 14 amino acids.

This clonotype has more than one count but fewer than ten. The gene calls are TRBV29-1 and TRBJ2-2; D assignment may be TRBD1 or TRBD2 (5 bases each). The CDR3 length is 14 residues. Germline CDR1 and CDR2: SQVTM and ANQGSEA. V lost 2 bases, J lost 5 bases, and 12 bases lay in between. CDR3 protein: CSVELGTSTGELFF. The DNA for the CDR3 is TGCAGCGTTGAACTAGGGACCTCGACCGGGGAGCTGTTTTTT.

This clonotype was seen more than once but under ten times. The chain links TRBV19 to TRBJ1-3; D is uncertain. CDR1 is LNHDA, CDR2 SQIVND, per germline (reference sequence). Trimming pared 9 bases from V and 0 bases from J, leaving 15 bases between. The CDR3 covers 15 residues. The CDR3 region is CASRPGQSSGNTIYF. CDR3 sequence (DNA): TGTGCCAGCCGTCCGGGTCAAAGCTCTGGAAACACCATATATTTT.

V and J are TRBV29-1 and TRBJ1-3; the D is unclear. From germline, CDR1 is SQVTM and CDR2 ANQGSEA. The CDR3 length is 15 residues. Trimming pared 0 bases from V and 3 bases from J, leaving 12 bases between. Written as DNA, the CDR3 is TGCAGCGTTGAAGAATCATTTGTGGGTGGAAACACCATATATTTT. Encoded protein: CSVEESFVGGNTIYF.

The V and J genes are TRBV5-1 and TRBJ1-1, with D unresolved. The V end lost 6 bases, the J end lost 5 bases, and 11 bases lay between the germline ends. Germline CDR1 and CDR2: SGHRS and YFSETQ. This CDR3 has 12 residues. CDR3 DNA sequence: TGCGCCAGCATCGGCAGCTCGACTGAAGCTTTCTTT. Amino acids: CASIGSSTEAFF.

This sequence joins TRBV19 and TRBJ1-1; 10 bases are a match to TRBD1. The germline V gene encodes CDR1 LNHDA and CDR2 SQIVND (reference sequence). Trimming at V came to 6 bases and at J to 3 bases, leaving 7 bases not matched to a gene. The length of the CDR3 is 15 residues. The CDR3 region is CASSPLGTGDTEAFF. CDR3 nucleotide sequence: TGTGCCAGTAGCCCCCTGGGGACAGGGGACACTGAAGCTTTCTTT.

The genes are TRBV5-1 and TRBJ2-7; weak D call: TRBD1 (6 bases). Germline lookup yields CDR1 SGHRS and CDR2 YFSETQ. There are 16 residues in the CDR3. Trimming took 0 bases from V and 0 from J, leaving 13 bases between them. CDR3 nucleotide sequence: TGCGCCAGCAGCTTGGAGGGGACACCTCACTCCTACGAGCAGTACTTC. Protein sequence: CASSLEGTPHSYEQYF.

In this sample, this clonotype turned up a few times. This sequence joins TRBV29-1 and TRBJ2-2; TRBD1 is a possible D gene (6 bases). Looked up from germline, CDR1 is SQVTM and CDR2 is ANQGSEA. The CDR3 totals 12 residues. The CDR3 sequence: CSITGNFGELFF. CDR3 nucleotide sequence: TGCAGTATAACAGGGAACTTCGGGGAGCTGTTTTTT.

The chain carries TRBV18 and TRBJ2-5; D is unresolved. Germline assignment: CDR1 KGHSH and CDR2 LQKENI. Trimming cost V 6 bases and J 6 bases, with 11 bases left between them. The CDR3 runs 12 residues. CDR3 in amino acids: CASSPETKTQYF. CDR3 coding DNA: TGTGCCAGCTCCCCTGAAACGAAGACCCAGTACTTC.

This clonotype turned up a few times. The V gene is TRBV7-9, the J gene TRBJ2-5; D call uncertain. CDR1 is SEHNR, CDR2 FQNEAQ, per germline (reference sequence). V dropped 5 bases and J dropped 3 bases, with 13 bases sitting between them. This CDR3 contains 14 residues. CDR3 nucleotides: TGTGCCAGCAGCCCTCGGCACGCAAAAGAGACCCAGTACTTC. It codes for CASSPRHAKETQYF.

This chain joins TRBV5-5 and TRBJ2-1; D remains unclear. CDR3 size: 11 residues. CDR1 is SGHKS, CDR2 YYEKEE, per germline (reference sequence). With 3 bases removed from V and 10 bases from J, the gap between germline ends came to 8 bases. CDR3 nucleotides: TGTGCCAGCAGCTCTTTCTTAGAGCAGTTCTTC. Translated: CASSSFLEQFF.

The chain combines TRBV6-5 with TRBJ2-3; 11 bases agree with TRBD2. The CDR3 runs to 16 residues. The V gene end was trimmed by 3 bases and the J gene end by 2 bases; junction bases not matched to a gene: 4. Germline V gene data show CDR1 as MNHEY and CDR2 as SVGAGI. The CDR3 loop reads CASSYSGRAFTDTQYF. The CDR3 coding sequence is TGTGCCAGCAGTTATAGCGGGAGGGCCTTCACAGATACGCAGTATTTT.

The gene calls are TRBV5-1 and TRBJ2-3; D not certain. From germline, CDR1 is SGHRS and CDR2 YFSETQ. The CDR3 length is 12 residues. The V end was cut by 0 bases, the J end by 6 bases, with 5 bases between. The CDR3 region has the DNA TGCGCCAGCAGCTTGGAGTATGATACGCAGTATTTT. It specifies CASSLEYDTQYF.

The genes are TRBV15 and TRBJ2-5, with 8 bases that match TRBD2. Germline V gene lookup returns CDR1 LNHNV and CDR2 YYDKDF (reference sequence). Losses at the gene ends were 4 bases for V and 2 bases for J; bases not matched to a gene: 6. The CDR3 consists of 15 residues. The CDR3 DNA reads as TGTGCCACCAGCACCCGGGAGGGGAGACAAGAGACCCAGTACTTC. Its protein product is CATSTREGRQETQYF.

This chain links TRBV29-1 with TRBJ2-5; either TRBD1 or TRBD2 may supply D (5 bases each). V was cut by 7 bases and J by 4 bases, with 13 bases left in between. The CDR3 contains 12 residues. Germline-derived CDR1 and CDR2 are SQVTM and ANQGSEA. CDR3 sequence reads: CSATEGTETQYF. The CDR3 DNA sequence: TGCAGCGCCACAGAGGGGACAGAGACCCAGTACTTC.

This chain joins TRBV6-2 or TRBV6-3 and TRBJ2-1, with D unclear. CDR1 is MNHEY, CDR2 SVGEGT, per germline. This CDR3 is 12 amino acids long. Trimming took off 2 bases at V and 4 bases at J, with 3 bases between the two ends. The CDR3 nucleotides are TGTGCCAGCAGTTACCAATACAATGAGCAGTTCTTC. It specifies CASSYQYNEQFF.

This chain joins TRBV29-1 and TRBJ2-3, with D maybe TRBD1 (6 bases). Trimming shortened V by 4 bases and J by 0 bases, and 11 bases separated the two germline ends. The CDR3 runs 14 residues. Germline-derived CDR1 and CDR2 are SQVTM and ANQGSEA. CDR3 loop: CSVGTVTSTDTQYF. The CDR3 region has the DNA TGCAGCGTTGGGACAGTTACTAGCACAGATACGCAGTATTTT.